This is a list of T cell receptor beta chains from one sample in a study of control samples from healthy donors and cancer patients. Method: immunoSEQ multiplex PCR; TCRdb's copy keeps in-frame clones and lacks some. The sample shows about 95,000 clones, around 89% of them seen only once. The sequencing sample was made of blood. These receptor sequences come from a woman aged 70-85 years in good health. CDR3s leave out the opening cysteine and the closing phenylalanine or tryptophan.

j_call v_call cdr3_aa
TRBJ1-1 TRBV29-1 SAGQGGQNTEAF
TRBJ1-5 TRBV5-6 ASSLVGNQPQH
TRBJ1-3 TRBV7-9 ASSSGGLSGNTIY
TRBJ1-1 TRBV18 ASSPSRGLNTEAF
TRBJ1-2 TRBV12-5 ASGQTGGNYGYT
TRBJ2-2 TRBV10-2 ASRDTNTGELF
TRBJ2-1 TRBV19 ASSKGQGGEQF
TRBJ1-3 TRBV2 ASSELGTVGRGNTIY
TRBJ2-3 TRBV11-2 ASRGIRGLTDTQY
TRBJ1-2 TRBV10-3 AISESGGSGYT
TRBJ1-1 TRBV7-2 ASSAGRPDVMNTEAF
TRBJ1-6 TRBV6-1 ASSERQGSNSPLH
TRBJ2-4 TRBV7-3 ASSLGTSGANIQY
TRBJ2-7 TRBV3-1/TRBV3-2 ASSQGQGRQY
TRBJ2-2 TRBV19 ASSHPGAGELF
TRBJ1-4 TRBV18 ASSPRENEKLF
TRBJ2-5 TRBV5-1 ASWTGETQY
TRBJ2-1 TRBV6-5 ASSYPPSSYNEQF
TRBJ1-2 TRBV5-4 ASSLVGERRRYT
TRBJ1-4 TRBV5-1 ASSLFGTGGIHEKLF
TRBJ2-5 TRBV14 ASASTSREAQY
TRBJ1-6 TRBV5-1 ASSPIPRSRGGSPLH
TRBJ1-1 TRBV11-1 ASSVRRLDTEAF
TRBJ2-1 TRBV14 ASSQLAGQQF
TRBJ2-5 TRBV2 ASSQPGQGGTQY
TRBJ1-2 TRBV4-1 ASSHGLEDRIYGYT